This T cell receptor (beta chain) was captured by sequencing in a study of blood T cell repertoires in COVID-19. Study as a whole: The United States, Italy and Spain provided the acute and convalescent COVID-19 samples. The analysed material was cDNA or gDNA that came from T cells, B-cell-depleted T cells, or PBMCs.

A Seattle source enrolled patients during active infection and followed them longitudinally. In the study's own analysis: Nucleated cell number was recorded as an estimate derived from reference gene primer amplification. Sequenced by immunoSEQ multiplex PCR; TCRdb stores in-frame clones only, minus some. D and trimming come from the DNA, and the V and J calls and clone size come from that table. The data contain approximately 250,000 clones, more than 85% of them seen just once; the ten biggest clones take up over 5%. Germline V gene sequence: CDR1 MNHEY, CDR2 SVGAGI. V lost 3 bases, J lost 9 bases, and 4 bases stayed unmatched. This CDR3 spans 14 amino acids.

Sequenced sample: peripheral blood. The origin of this receptor is a woman aged 55-75 years with COVID-19, enrolled during active disease. The chain employs TRBV6-5 and TRBJ1-3; 11 bases align to TRBD1. The CDR3 bases are TGTGCCAGCAGTTATGGACAGGGGGCTGGCACCATATATTTT. This gives the protein CASSYGQGAGTIYF.